This T cell receptor beta chain derives from a study of CD4 T cell repertoires in COVID-19 listed by TCRdb under 2021. In the study overall: To analyze cross-reactivity, CFSE-low cells were expanded with IL-2 for around ten days and then labeled again and restimulated with spike proteins from other coronaviruses. Naturally processed CD4+ T cell responses to SARS-CoV-2 spike and nucleoprotein were characterized in COVID-19-recovered individuals, and clonal composition was assessed by TCR Vbeta sequencing. Subset-level TCR Vbeta repertoire analysis of SARS-CoV-2-reactive T cells was performed in a few recovered individuals. What the authors observed across the whole study: Consistent with cross-reactivity, between roughly 7 and 27% of SARS-CoV-2 clonotypes also showed up in secondary cultures stimulated with SARS-CoV and/or HKU1 spike. Several of the most expanded SARS-CoV-2-reactive clonotypes were shared between two or all three memory subsets, suggesting intraclonal diversification.

Taken with the paper, the label for time point translates to: sample from a COVID-19-recovered individual after infection. Donors were patients who had recovered from mild-to-severe COVID-19. Uncultured memory T cell samples were sequenced directly after ex vivo isolation. CD4+ total memory, central memory, effector memory and circulating T follicular helper cells were isolated from peripheral blood mononuclear cells. The library came from the immunoSEQ multiplex PCR assay. Per the original workflow: To quantify how much the repertoires of different subsets overlapped, the Chao-Jaccard similarity index was used along with counts of shared clonotypes. This is the immuneACCESS table as TCRdb keeps it, with only in-frame sequences that have V and J called. A part of the clones is gone; compared with another copy, unresolved V genes explain less than half, and the rest is unexplained. The DNA gave D and trimming, while V, J and clone size come from that table. This sample gives 65,000 to 95,000 clones in total; about four fifths of them show up just once. Of the sample, about 0.5% is held by the ten largest clones.

For CDR1 and CDR2, the germline V gene lists SGHTA and FQGNSA. Trimming removed 5 bases from V and 6 bases from J; the gene matches leave 12 bases unexplained. The CDR3 contains 16 residues, cysteine and phenylalanine counted. Left in the record is the CDR3 DNA by itself, 48 bases read in frame from the first base. Details on this clone: The antigen this receptor binds is unknown. No per-base quality is available; no much larger clone lies one base away.

The receptor comes from a human donor who had COVID-19. The V and J segments used are TRBV7-2 and TRBJ2-1, with TRBD2 identical over 8 junction bases. The sample consisted of CD4+ T cells from peripheral blood, taken after recovery from COVID-19. The CDR3: CASSLSSSGPFNEQFF. DNA sequence: TGTGCCAGCAGCCTATCATCTAGCGGGCCATTCAATGAGCAGTTCTTC.